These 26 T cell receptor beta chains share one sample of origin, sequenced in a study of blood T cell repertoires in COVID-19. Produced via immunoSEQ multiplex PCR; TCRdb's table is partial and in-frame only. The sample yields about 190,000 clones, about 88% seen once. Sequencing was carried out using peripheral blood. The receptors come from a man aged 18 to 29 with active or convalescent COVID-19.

CDR3 amino acids: CASSSEGTDTQYF. CDR3 DNA sequence: TGTGCCAGCAGTTCGGAGGGGACAGATACGCAGTATTTT. The V gene is TRBV2, the J gene TRBJ2-3, with D perhaps matching TRBD2 (6 bases). The CDR3 loop spans 13 amino acids. Trimming took 5 bases from V and 3 from J, leaving 9 bases between them. Looked up from germline, CDR1 is SNHLY and CDR2 is FYNNEI.

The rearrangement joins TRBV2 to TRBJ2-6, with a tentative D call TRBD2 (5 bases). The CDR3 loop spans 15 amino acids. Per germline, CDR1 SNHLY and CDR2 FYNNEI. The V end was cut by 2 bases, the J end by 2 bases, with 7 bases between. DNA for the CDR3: TGTGCCAGCAGTGAATTCGGGGCTGGGGCCAACGTCCTGACTTTC. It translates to CASSEFGAGANVLTF.

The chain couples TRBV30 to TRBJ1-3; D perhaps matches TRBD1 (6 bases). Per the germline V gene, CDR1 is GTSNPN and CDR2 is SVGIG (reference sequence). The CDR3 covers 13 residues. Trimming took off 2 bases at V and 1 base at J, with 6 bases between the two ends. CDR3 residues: CAWSTGSGNTIYF. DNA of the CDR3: TGTGCCTGGAGTACAGGGTCTGGAAACACCATATATTTT.

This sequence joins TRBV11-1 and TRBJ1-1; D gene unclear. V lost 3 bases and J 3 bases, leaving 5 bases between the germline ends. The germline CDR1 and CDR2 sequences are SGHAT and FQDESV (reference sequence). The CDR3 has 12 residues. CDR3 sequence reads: CASSFRDTEAFF. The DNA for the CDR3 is TGTGCCAGCAGCTTCCGGGACACTGAAGCTTTCTTT. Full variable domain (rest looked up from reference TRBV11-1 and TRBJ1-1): EAEVAQSPRYKITEKSQAVAFWCDPISGHATLYWYRQILGQGPELLVQFQDESVVDDSQLPKDRFSAERLKGVDSTLKIQPAELGDSAMYLCASSFRDTEAFFGQGTRLTVV.

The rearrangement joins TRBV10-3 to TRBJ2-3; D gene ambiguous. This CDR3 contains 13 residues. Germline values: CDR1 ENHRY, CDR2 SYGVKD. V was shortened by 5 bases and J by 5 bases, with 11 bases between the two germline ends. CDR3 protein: CAISQPSGDTQYF. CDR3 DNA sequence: TGTGCCATCAGTCAACCCTCGGGAGATACGCAGTATTTT.

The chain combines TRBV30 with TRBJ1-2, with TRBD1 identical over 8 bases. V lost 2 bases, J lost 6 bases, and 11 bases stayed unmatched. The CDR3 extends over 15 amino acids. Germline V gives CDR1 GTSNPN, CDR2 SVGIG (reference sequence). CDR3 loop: CAWSKKQRTGNGYTF. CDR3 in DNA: TGTGCCTGGAGTAAAAAGCAAAGGACAGGGAATGGCTACACCTTC.

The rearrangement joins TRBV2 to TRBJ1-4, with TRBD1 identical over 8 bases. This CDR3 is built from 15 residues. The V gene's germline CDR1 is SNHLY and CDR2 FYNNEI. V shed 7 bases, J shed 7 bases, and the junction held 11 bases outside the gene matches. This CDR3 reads CASTNWGDRPEKLFF. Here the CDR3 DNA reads TGTGCCAGCACCAACTGGGGGGACAGGCCTGAAAAACTGTTTTTT. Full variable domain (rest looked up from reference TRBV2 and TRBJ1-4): EPEVTQTPSHQVTQMGQEVILRCVPISNHLYFYWYRQILGQKVEFLVSFYNNEISEKSEIFDDQFSVERPDGSNFTLKIRSTKLEDSAMYFCASTNWGDRPEKLFFGSGTQLSVL.

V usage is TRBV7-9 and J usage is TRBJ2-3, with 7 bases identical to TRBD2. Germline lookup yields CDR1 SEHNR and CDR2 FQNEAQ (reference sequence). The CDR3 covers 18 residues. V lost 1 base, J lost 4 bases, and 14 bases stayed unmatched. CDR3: CASSLDRASGYWADTQYF. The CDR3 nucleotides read TGTGCCAGCAGCTTAGATCGAGCTAGCGGTTATTGGGCAGATACGCAGTATTTT.

CDR3 loop: CASGLPTSGGSTYEQYF. The CDR3 DNA reads TGTGCTAGTGGTTTGCCTACCTCGGGGGGTTCCACCTACGAGCAGTACTTC. The chain employs TRBV12-5 and TRBJ2-7, with 7 positions matching TRBD2. The CDR3 has 17 residues. V was clipped by 2 bases and J by 2 bases; unmatched bases: 12. Germline assignment: CDR1 LGHNT and CDR2 FRNRAP. Full variable domain (outside the CDR3, taken from reference TRBV12-5 and TRBJ2-7): DARVTQTPRHKVTEMGQEVTMRCQPILGHNTVFWYRQTMMQGLELLAYFRNRAPLDDSGMPKDRFSAEMPDATLATLKIQPSEPRDSAVYFCASGLPTSGGSTYEQYFGPGTRLTVT.

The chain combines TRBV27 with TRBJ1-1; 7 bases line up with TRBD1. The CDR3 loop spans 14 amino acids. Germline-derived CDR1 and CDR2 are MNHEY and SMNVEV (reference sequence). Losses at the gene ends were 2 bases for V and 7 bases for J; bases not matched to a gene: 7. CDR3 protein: CASSLNDRVGEAFF. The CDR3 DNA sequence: TGTGCCAGCAGTTTAAATGACAGGGTCGGTGAAGCTTTCTTT.

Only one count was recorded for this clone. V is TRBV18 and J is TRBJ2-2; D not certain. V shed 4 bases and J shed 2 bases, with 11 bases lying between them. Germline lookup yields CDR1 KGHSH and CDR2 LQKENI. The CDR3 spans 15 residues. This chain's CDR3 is CASSLAAANTGELFF. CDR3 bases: TGTGCCAGCTCACTGGCGGCTGCTAACACCGGGGAGCTGTTTTTT.

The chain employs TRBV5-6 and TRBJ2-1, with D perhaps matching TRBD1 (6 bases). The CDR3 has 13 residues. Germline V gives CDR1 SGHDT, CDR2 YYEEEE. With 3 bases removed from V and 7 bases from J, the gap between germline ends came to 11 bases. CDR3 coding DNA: TGTGCCAGCAGCTCACAGGGTAGGAATGAGCAGTTCTTC. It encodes CASSSQGRNEQFF.

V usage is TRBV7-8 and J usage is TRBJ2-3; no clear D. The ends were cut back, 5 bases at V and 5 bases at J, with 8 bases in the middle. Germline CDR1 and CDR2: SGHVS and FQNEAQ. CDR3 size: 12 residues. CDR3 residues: CASSLSGDTQYF. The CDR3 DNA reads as TGTGCCAGCAGCCTTAGTGGAGATACGCAGTATTTT. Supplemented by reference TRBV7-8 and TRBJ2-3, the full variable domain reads GAGVSQSPRYKVAKRGQDVALRCDPISGHVSLFWYQQALGQGPEFLTYFQNEAQLDKSGLPSDRFFAERPEGSVSTLKIQRTQQEDSAVYLCASSLSGDTQYFGPGTRLTVL.

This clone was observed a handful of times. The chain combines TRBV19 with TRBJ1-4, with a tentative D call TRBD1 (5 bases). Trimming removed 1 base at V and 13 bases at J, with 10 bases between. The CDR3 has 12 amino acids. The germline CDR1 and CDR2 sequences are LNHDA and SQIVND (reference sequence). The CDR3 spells CASSIVGARLFF. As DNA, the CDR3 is TGTGCCAGTAGTATAGTTGGGGCACGACTGTTTTTT.

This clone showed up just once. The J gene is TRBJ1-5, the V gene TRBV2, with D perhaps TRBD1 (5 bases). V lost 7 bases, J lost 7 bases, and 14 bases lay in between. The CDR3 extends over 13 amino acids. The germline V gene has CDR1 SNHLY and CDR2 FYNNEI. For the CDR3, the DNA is TGTGCCAGCACTTTGCAGGGAAGACAGCCCCAGCATTTT. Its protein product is CASTLQGRQPQHF.

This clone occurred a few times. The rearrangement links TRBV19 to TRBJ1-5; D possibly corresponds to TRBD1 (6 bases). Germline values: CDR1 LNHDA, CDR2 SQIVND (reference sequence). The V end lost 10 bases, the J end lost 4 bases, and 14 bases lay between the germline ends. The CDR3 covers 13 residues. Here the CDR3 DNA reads TGTGCCACTACCGACAGGTCTAATCAGCCCCAGCATTTT. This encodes CATTDRSNQPQHF.

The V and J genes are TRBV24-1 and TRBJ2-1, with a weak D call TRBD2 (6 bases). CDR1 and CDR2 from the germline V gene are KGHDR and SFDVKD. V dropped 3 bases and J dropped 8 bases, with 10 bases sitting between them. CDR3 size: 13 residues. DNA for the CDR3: TGTGCCACCAGTGATCAGACTAGTGATGAGCAGTTCTTC. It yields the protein CATSDQTSDEQFF.

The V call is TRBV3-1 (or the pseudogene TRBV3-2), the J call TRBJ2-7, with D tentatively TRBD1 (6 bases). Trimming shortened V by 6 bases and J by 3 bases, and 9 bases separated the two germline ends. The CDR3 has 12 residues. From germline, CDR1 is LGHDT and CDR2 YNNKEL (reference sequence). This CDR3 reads CASSSDSYEQYF. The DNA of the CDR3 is TGTGCCAGCAGTTCGGACAGCTACGAGCAGTACTTC.

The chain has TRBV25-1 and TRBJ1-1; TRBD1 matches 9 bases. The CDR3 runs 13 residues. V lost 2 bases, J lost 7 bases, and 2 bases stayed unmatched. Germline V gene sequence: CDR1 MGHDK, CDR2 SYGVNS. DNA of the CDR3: TGTGCCAGCAGTGAACGGACAGGGGATGAAGCTTTCTTT. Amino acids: CASSERTGDEAFF.

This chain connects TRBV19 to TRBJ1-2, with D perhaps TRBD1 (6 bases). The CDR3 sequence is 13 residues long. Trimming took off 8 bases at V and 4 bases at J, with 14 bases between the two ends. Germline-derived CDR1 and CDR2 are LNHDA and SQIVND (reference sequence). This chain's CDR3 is CASLLEDSYGYTF. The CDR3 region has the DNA TGTGCCAGTCTCCTTGAGGACAGCTATGGCTACACCTTC.

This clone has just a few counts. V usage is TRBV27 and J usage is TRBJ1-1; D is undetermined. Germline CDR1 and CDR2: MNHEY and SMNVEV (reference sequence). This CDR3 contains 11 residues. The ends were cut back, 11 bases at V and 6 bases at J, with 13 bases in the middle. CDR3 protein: CASLSGAEAFF. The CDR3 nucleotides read TGTGCCTCCCTATCCGGGGCTGAAGCTTTCTTT.

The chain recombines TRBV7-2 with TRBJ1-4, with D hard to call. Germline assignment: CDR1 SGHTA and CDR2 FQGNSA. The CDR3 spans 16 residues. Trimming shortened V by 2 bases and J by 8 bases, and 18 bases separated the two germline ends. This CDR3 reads CASSLLNFGEGEKLFF. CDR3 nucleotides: TGTGCCAGCAGCTTATTGAATTTCGGGGAGGGAGAAAAACTGTTTTTT.

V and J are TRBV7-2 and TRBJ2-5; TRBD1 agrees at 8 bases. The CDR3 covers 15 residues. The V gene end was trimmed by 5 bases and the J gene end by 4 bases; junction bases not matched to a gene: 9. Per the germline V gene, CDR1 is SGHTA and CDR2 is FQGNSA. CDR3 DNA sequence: TGTGCCAGCAGCCCAGACAGGGGTTTGGGAGAGACCCAGTACTTC. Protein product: CASSPDRGLGETQYF.

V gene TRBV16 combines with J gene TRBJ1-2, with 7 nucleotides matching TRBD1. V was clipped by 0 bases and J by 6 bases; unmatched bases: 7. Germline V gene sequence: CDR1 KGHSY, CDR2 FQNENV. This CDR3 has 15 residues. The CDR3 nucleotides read TGTGCCAGCAGCCAATCCATTGAAGGGGGCAATGGCTACACCTTC. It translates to CASSQSIEGGNGYTF.

The CDR3 nucleotides read TGTGCCAGTAGTTCGGGACTAGCGGGAGGCCAGGGCTCCTACAATGAGCAGTTCTTC. This translates into CASSSGLAGGQGSYNEQFF. The genes are TRBV19 and TRBJ2-1; 15 bases align to TRBD2. V gave up 5 bases and J gave up 0 bases; unmatched junction bases: 8. This CDR3 is built from 19 residues. Germline V gene lookup returns CDR1 LNHDA and CDR2 SQIVND (reference sequence).

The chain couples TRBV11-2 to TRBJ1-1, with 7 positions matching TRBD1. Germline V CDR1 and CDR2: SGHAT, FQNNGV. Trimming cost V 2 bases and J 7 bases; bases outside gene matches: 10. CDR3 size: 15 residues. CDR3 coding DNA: TGTGCCAGCAGCTTAAAGGGGGCACGTAGCGGTGAAGCTTTCTTT. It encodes CASSLKGARSGEAFF.